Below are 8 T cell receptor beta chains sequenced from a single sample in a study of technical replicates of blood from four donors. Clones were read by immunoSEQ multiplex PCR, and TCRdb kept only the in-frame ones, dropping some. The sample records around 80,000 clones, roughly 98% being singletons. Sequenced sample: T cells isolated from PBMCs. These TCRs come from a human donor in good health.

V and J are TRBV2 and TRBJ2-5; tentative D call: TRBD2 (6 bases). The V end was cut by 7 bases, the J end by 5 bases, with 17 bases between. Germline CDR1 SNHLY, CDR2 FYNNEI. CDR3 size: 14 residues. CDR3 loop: CASIGSSGWETQYF. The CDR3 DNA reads TGTGCCAGCATCGGGTCGAGCGGGTGGGAGACCCAGTACTTC.

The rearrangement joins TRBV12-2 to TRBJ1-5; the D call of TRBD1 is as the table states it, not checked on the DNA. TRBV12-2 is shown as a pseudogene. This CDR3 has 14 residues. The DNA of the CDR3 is TGTGCAAGTCGCTTAGCAGGGGCCGATCAGCCCCAGCATTTT. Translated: CASRLAGADQPQHF.

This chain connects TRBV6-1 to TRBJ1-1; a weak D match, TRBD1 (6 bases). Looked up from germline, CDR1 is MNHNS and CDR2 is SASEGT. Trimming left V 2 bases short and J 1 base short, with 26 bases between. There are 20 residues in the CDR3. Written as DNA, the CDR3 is TGTGCCAGCAGTGAATTTTACTATGGACTGGGGGCAGAGAAGAACACTGAAGCTTTCTTT. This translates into CASSEFYYGLGAEKNTEAFF.

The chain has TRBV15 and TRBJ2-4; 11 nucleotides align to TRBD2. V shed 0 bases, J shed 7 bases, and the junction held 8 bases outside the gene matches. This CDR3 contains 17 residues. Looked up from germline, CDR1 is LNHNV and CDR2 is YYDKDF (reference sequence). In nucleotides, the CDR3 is TGTGCCACCAGCAGAGATACTAGCGGGAGTCAGGGGAACATTCAGTACTTC. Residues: CATSRDTSGSQGNIQYF.

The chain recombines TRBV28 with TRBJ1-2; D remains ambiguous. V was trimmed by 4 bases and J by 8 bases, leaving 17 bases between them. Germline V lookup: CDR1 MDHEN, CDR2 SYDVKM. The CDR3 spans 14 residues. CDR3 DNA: TGTGCCAGCAGTTCCCCCCCGGGAGAGGTGGGCTACACCTTC. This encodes CASSSPPGEVGYTF.

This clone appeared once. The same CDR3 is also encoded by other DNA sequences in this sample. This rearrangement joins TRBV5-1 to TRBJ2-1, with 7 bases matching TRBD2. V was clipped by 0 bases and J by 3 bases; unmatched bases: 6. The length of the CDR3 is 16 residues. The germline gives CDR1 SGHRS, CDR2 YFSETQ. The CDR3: CASSLVASGSYNEQFF. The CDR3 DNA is TGCGCCAGCAGCTTGGTCGCTAGCGGAAGCTACAATGAGCAGTTCTTC.

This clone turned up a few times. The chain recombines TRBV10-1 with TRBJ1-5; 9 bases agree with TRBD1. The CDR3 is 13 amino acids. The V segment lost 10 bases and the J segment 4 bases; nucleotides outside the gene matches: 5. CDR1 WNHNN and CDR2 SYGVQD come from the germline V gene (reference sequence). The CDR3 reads CAITGTGNQPQHF. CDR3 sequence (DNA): TGCGCCATCACCGGGACAGGGAATCAGCCCCAGCATTTT.

Here the CDR3 DNA reads TGCGCCAGCAGCTTGGAACCTGGCGGCTCTGGAAACACCATATATTTT. Amino acid sequence: CASSLEPGGSGNTIYF. The V and J genes are TRBV5-1 and TRBJ1-3; D gene unclear. Germline-derived CDR1 and CDR2 are SGHRS and YFSETQ. The CDR3 loop spans 16 amino acids. Trimming removed 0 bases at V and 0 bases at J, with 10 bases between.